A selection of T cell receptor beta chains follows, all from one sample in a study of PD-1 blockade in classical Hodgkin lymphoma. Assay used: immunoSEQ multiplex PCR; TCRdb lists only in-frame clones, some missing. The sample lists 30,000 to 50,000 clones; roughly four fifths were seen once. This specimen was peripheral blood mononuclear cells (PBMCs), taken at baseline. These receptors all come from a human donor with classical Hodgkin lymphoma. The conserved cysteine and the conserved F or W are not part of the CDR3 here. Fields, in order: J gene, V gene, CDR3 protein.

TRBJ2-7	TRBV19	ASSGTGGYEQY
TRBJ2-2	TRBV4-1	ASSPGQGAAGELF
TRBJ2-1	TRBV13	ASTPLGTYSYNEQF
TRBJ1-5	TRBV5-6	ASSQESYANQPQH
TRBJ2-7	TRBV14	ASSQIGMMVHEQY
TRBJ2-7	TRBV2	ASSPGTGPSKQY
TRBJ2-1	TRBV28	ASSSGAYNEQF
TRBJ2-2	TRBV19	ASSINTGTRNTGELF
TRBJ2-5	TRBV7-3	ASSFGLAGVGTQY
TRBJ2-7	TRBV11-2	ASSLLAERIYEQY
TRBJ2-1	TRBV2	ASSELGQEFYNEQF
TRBJ1-1	TRBV30	AWSVGELMNTEAF
TRBJ2-2	TRBV28	ASRGDLPGAVVIPNTGELF
TRBJ2-7	TRBV18	ASSGQGLHEQY
TRBJ2-7	TRBV7-2	ASSNPPSYEQY
TRBJ1-1	TRBV27	ASQGMYTEAF
TRBJ2-1	TRBV29-1	SVGLLAGGSGEQF
TRBJ2-3	TRBV6-5	ASRTGRALGTQY
TRBJ1-1	TRBV6-6	ASRHNEAF
TRBJ2-4	TRBV28	ASSKSGLVAKNIQY
TRBJ2-1	TRBV19	ASTRRTGAEQF
TRBJ2-3	TRBV6-5	ASRHTDTQY
TRBJ1-1	TRBV7-8	ASSLEAGELTEAF
TRBJ1-2	TRBV7-2	ASSSTGGNYGYT
TRBJ1-1	TRBV10-3	AISESTGLENTEAF
TRBJ2-1	TRBV7-9	ASSLGINEQF
TRBJ1-5	TRBV19	ASKGANQPQH
TRBJ2-7	TRBV5-8	ASSPQRGLSYEQY
TRBJ2-6	TRBV5-1	ASSPRPSGANVLT
TRBJ2-5	TRBV5-1	ASSPLAGGVGETQY
TRBJ2-7	TRBV29-1	SVAGQGGSYEQY
TRBJ2-5	TRBV14	ASSPSGETQY
TRBJ1-2	TRBV28	ASSPGQGDYGYT
TRBJ2-3	TRBV6-5	ASSWTLGDTQY
TRBJ2-2	TRBV19	ASGYNANTGELF
TRBJ2-3	TRBV11-1	ASSSGTSGRVGPDTQY
TRBJ2-7	TRBV27	ALGGRATYEQY
TRBJ1-5	TRBV6-5	ASSRGKAGPQH
TRBJ2-5	TRBV7-8	ASSLGDRSIQETQY
TRBJ2-1	TRBV7-9	ASSLVGGLAGELEQF
TRBJ2-7	TRBV7-6	ASSPRGGWSNYEQY
TRBJ2-1	TRBV7-9	ASSSGLANEQF
TRBJ1-3	TRBV15	ATSSGGSIGNTIY
TRBJ2-4	TRBV2	ASSGQTGVQNIQY
TRBJ1-2	TRBV21-1	ASSKEGDRPLNYGYT
TRBJ2-5	TRBV5-1	ASSLGQGRPFQETQY
TRBJ2-7	TRBV5-3	ARSLGGFYEQY
TRBJ1-1	TRBV5-1	ASRPASGGTEAF
TRBJ1-5	TRBV28	ASSLRDRGLRNQPQH
TRBJ1-5	TRBV15	ATSRAYSNQPQH
TRBJ2-1	TRBV7-7	ASSPGTSGVWNEQF
TRBJ1-2	TRBV30	AWRGTGYGYT